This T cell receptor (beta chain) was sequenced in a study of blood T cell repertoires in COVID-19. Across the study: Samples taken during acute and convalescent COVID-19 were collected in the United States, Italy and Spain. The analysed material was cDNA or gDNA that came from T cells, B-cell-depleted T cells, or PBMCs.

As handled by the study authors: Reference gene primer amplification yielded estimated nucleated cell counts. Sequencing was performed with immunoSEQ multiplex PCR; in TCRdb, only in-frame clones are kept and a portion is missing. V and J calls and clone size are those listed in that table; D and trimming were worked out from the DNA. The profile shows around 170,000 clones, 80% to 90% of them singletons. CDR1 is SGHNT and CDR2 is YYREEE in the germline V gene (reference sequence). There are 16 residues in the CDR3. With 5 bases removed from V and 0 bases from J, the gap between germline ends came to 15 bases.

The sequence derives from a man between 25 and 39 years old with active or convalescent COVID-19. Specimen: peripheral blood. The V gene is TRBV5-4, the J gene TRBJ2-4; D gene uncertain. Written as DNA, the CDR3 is TGTGCCAGCAGTTCCGGTGCCGAGCTAGCCAAAAACATTCAGTACTTC. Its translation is CASSSGAELAKNIQYF.